The 29 T cell receptor beta chains below all came from one sample that was sequenced in a study of T cells expressing NK-cell markers. TCRdb reanalyzed the 5' RACE reads, giving one entry per CDR3 protein sequence and no DNA. There are some 440,000 distinct CDR3 sequences in the sample, with over 1.1% held by the top ten. The specimen was blood T cells: a sorted CD56 or NKG2C T cell subset, CD4+ or CD8+ T cells, or bulk PBMC T cells (not recorded which). These receptors all stem from a woman aged 50 to 60 in good health.

V usage is TRBV4-1 and J usage is TRBJ2-3; TCRdb proposes TRBD1, but this gene call is untestable without DNA. Germline CDR1 and CDR2: MGHRA and YSYEKL. CDR3 size: 17 residues. The CDR3 reads CASSQVATGVSTDTQYF.

The V gene is TRBV20-1, the J gene TRBJ2-3; TCRdb's assignment of TRBD1 cannot be checked, as there is no DNA. Germline CDR1 and CDR2: DFQATT and SNEGSKA (reference sequence). The CDR3 covers 15 residues. This chain's CDR3 is CSATTTGVGTDTQYF.

The chain is built from TRBV2 and TRBJ1-5. The germline V gene encodes CDR1 SNHLY and CDR2 FYNNEI. The CDR3 runs to 13 residues. This CDR3 is CARSKGSNQPQHF. Based on the CDR3 plus reference TRBV2 and TRBJ1-5, the full variable domain is EPEVTQTPSHQVTQMGQEVILRCVPISNHLYFYWYRQILGQKVEFLVSFYNNEISEKSEIFDDQFSVERPDGSNFTLKIRSTKLEDSAMYFCARSKGSNQPQHFGDGTRLSIL.

V gene TRBV7-3 combines with J gene TRBJ2-7; TCRdb picks TRBD2, but there is no DNA to check that call. The CDR3 consists of 15 residues. Germline-derived CDR1 and CDR2 are SGHTA and FQGTGA. Here the CDR3 reads CASSEGLAGLYEQYF. Drawing the rest from reference TRBV7-3 and TRBJ2-7, the complete variable domain is GAGVSQTPSNKVTEKGKYVELRCDPISGHTALYWYRQSLGQGPEFLIYFQGTGAADDSGLPNDRFFAVRPEGSVSTLKIQRTERGDSAVYLCASSEGLAGLYEQYFGPGTRLTVT.

This chain uses TRBV11-2 with TRBJ2-1; TCRdb gives TRBD2 as the D gene, but with no DNA this cannot be confirmed. CDR1 is SGHAT, CDR2 FQNNGV, per germline. This CDR3 spans 13 amino acids. CDR3 amino acids: CASRGLRRNEQFF.

The chain combines TRBV20-1 with TRBJ1-4. Germline assignment: CDR1 DFQATT and CDR2 SNEGSKA (reference sequence). The CDR3 is 14 amino acids. The CDR3 reads CSGAGPGFNEKLFF.

The rearrangement uses TRBV19 and TRBJ1-1. From germline, CDR1 is LNHDA and CDR2 SQIVND (reference sequence). This CDR3 comprises 13 residues. The CDR3 region is CASSHKVNTEAFF.

V is TRBV11-3 and J is TRBJ2-1; the D call of TRBD2 rests on TCRdb alone, since no DNA is present to check it. The CDR3 contains 15 residues. Per germline, CDR1 SGHNT and CDR2 YENEEA. The CDR3 here is CASSLDGAGVSEQFF.

The gene calls are TRBV6-2 or TRBV6-3 and TRBJ2-7. Germline loops: CDR1 MNHEY, CDR2 SVGEGT. CDR3 size: 15 residues. CDR3 in amino acids: CASSSNTGSSYEQYF.

The V and J genes are TRBV20-1 and TRBJ1-5; with no DNA, the TCRdb D assignment of TRBD1 cannot be verified. The CDR3 has 15 residues. Per germline, CDR1 DFQATT and CDR2 SNEGSKA (reference sequence). CDR3: CSARPRRGINQPQHF.

This chain joins TRBV27 and TRBJ2-7; with no DNA, the TCRdb D assignment of TRBD1 cannot be verified. Germline V lookup: CDR1 MNHEY, CDR2 SMNVEV (reference sequence). The length of the CDR3 is 14 residues. The CDR3 protein is CASTRAGMVSEQYF.

Here the CDR3 reads CASSELAAYNEQFF. J is TRBJ2-1 and V is TRBV9. The CDR3 has 14 amino acids. Germline V gives CDR1 SGDLS, CDR2 YYNGEE.

This chain joins TRBV29-1 and TRBJ1-1; TCRdb designates TRBD1, a call that cannot be tested without DNA. There are 12 residues in the CDR3. Germline V gene lookup returns CDR1 SQVTM and CDR2 ANQGSEA. This CDR3 reads CSVRPGTGKAFF.

J is TRBJ2-3 and V is TRBV4-2; TCRdb lists TRBD2, though no DNA is available to test this call. Germline V gene lookup returns CDR1 LGHNA and CDR2 YNFKEQ. The CDR3 has 18 residues. The CDR3 here is CASSLGLAGGPGVDTQYF.

This sequence joins TRBV3-1 and TRBJ1-5; TCRdb's D gene call, TRBD1, goes unchecked for lack of DNA. CDR3 length: 15 amino acids. Germline loops: CDR1 LGHDT, CDR2 YNNKEL (reference sequence). CDR3 residues: CASSQDLSGVQPQHF.

The genes are TRBV4-2 and TRBJ2-3; TCRdb names TRBD1, which stays unverified in the absence of DNA. The CDR3 totals 15 residues. Germline V lookup: CDR1 LGHNA, CDR2 YNFKEQ. CDR3 sequence: CASSPRESGADTQYF.

This rearrangement joins TRBV12-3 or TRBV12-4 to TRBJ2-1; TCRdb reports TRBD2, a call that lacks DNA to check it against. The CDR3 spans 12 residues. CDR3 loop: CASQAAWNEQFF.

V is TRBV15 and J is TRBJ2-1; the TRBD1 assignment by TCRdb is unverifiable without DNA. The CDR3 runs 15 residues. Germline assignment: CDR1 LNHNV and CDR2 YYDKDF (reference sequence). CDR3 sequence reads: CATSTLEGEGDEQFF.

The chain's CDR3 is CACSPGNYEQYF. The rearrangement links TRBV25-1 to TRBJ2-7; TCRdb's assignment of TRBD1 cannot be checked, as there is no DNA. Germline CDR1 and CDR2: MGHDK and SYGVNS. The CDR3 spans 12 residues.

V and J are TRBV7-9 and TRBJ2-1; the D call of TRBD2 rests on TCRdb alone, since no DNA is present to check it. The germline V gene encodes CDR1 SEHNR and CDR2 FQNEAQ (reference sequence). The CDR3 sequence is 17 residues long. CDR3 in amino acids: CASSLYFGTSGDNEQFF.

V and J are TRBV3-1 and TRBJ2-1; absent DNA, TCRdb's TRBD2 call cannot be checked. CDR1 is LGHDT, CDR2 YNNKEL, per germline (reference sequence). The CDR3 sequence is 11 residues long. The chain's CDR3 is CASASPPEQFF.

The rearrangement uses TRBV11-3 and TRBJ2-1; TCRdb reports TRBD1, a call that lacks DNA to check it against. Per germline, CDR1 SGHNT and CDR2 YENEEA. The CDR3 has 14 residues. CDR3 region: CASRRTIDPNEQFF.

The chain combines TRBV6-6 with TRBJ2-1; absent DNA, TCRdb's TRBD1 call cannot be checked. CDR3 length: 14 amino acids. CDR1 and CDR2 (germline): MNHNY, SVGAGI (reference sequence). The CDR3 loop reads CASSPQTGGSEQFF.

This sequence joins TRBV12-3 or TRBV12-4 and TRBJ2-1; absent DNA, TCRdb's TRBD2 call cannot be checked. CDR3 length: 14 amino acids. The CDR3: CASNVGGPNNEQFF.

The chain recombines TRBV10-3 with TRBJ1-2; TCRdb selects TRBD1, and the lack of DNA leaves this call unchecked. The CDR3 extends over 14 amino acids. The germline CDR1 and CDR2 sequences are ENHRY and SYGVKD. The CDR3 is CAISVRGLNYGYTF.

The chain joins TRBV5-1 to TRBJ2-1. The germline CDR1 and CDR2 sequences are SGHRS and YFSETQ. This CDR3 has 16 amino acids. The CDR3 protein is CASSVGTVSTGNEQFF. The full variable domain, in which reference TRBV5-1 and TRBJ2-1 provide the parts outside the CDR3, is KAGVTQTPRYLIKTRGQQVTLSCSPISGHRSVSWYQQTPGQGLQFLFEYFSETQRNKGNFPGRFSGRQFSNSRSEMNVSTLELGDSALYLCASSVGTVSTGNEQFFGPGTRLTVL.

V gene TRBV7-8 combines with J gene TRBJ2-2; the TCRdb D gene call, TRBD1, has no DNA to confirm it. Germline CDR1 and CDR2: SGHVS and FQNEAQ. The CDR3 is 13 amino acids. The CDR3 region is CASRPGQAGELFF.

The J gene is TRBJ2-1, the V gene TRBV20-1; TCRdb's D call of TRBD1 is untestable without DNA. The CDR3 contains 12 residues. Per the germline V gene, CDR1 is DFQATT and CDR2 is SNEGSKA (reference sequence). CDR3 sequence reads: CSASQGNNEQFF.

CDR3 region: CSASSLARGTGELFF. The rearrangement joins TRBV20-1 to TRBJ2-2; as DNA is missing, the TRBD1 call by TCRdb cannot be tested. Per the germline V gene, CDR1 is DFQATT and CDR2 is SNEGSKA (reference sequence). The CDR3 covers 15 residues.